This TCR beta chain derives from a study of cytomegalovirus exposure and HLA in healthy donors. Study-level points and caveats: Per a later analysis, HLA-associated TCR beta chains showed more clonal expansion than other, equally common TCR beta chains. Most observed TCR sequences were rare, whereas some public TCRs were detected in many donors.

Comments on this clone: Antigen specificity is unknown.

PCR was performed using 60 Vbeta and 13 Jbeta primers. Sequenced by immunoSEQ multiplex PCR; TCRdb stores in-frame clones only, minus some. The table includes fewer than 140,000 clones, over 70% detected once. The V segment lost 5 bases and the J segment 1 base; nucleotides outside the gene matches: 7. The CDR3 extends over 15 amino acids. Looked up from germline, CDR1 is MNHEY and CDR2 is SVGAGI. The V call is TRBV6-5, the J call TRBJ1-1, with TRBD1 matching 7 bases. The receptor was isolated from a female donor in good health and CMV-seronegative. The sequencing sample was made of PBMCs. The CDR3 DNA sequence: TGTGCCAGCAGTCGAGGGGGCCGGGGGAACACTGAAGCTTTCTTT. It yields the protein CASSRGGRGNTEAFF.